The clone carrying this T cell receptor (beta chain) was seen only a few times. Its antigen is not identified. Per germline, CDR1 MGHRA and CDR2 YSYEKL. CDR3 length: 16 amino acids. Trimming left V 4 bases short and J 3 bases short, with 18 bases between. Separation by sorting yielded CD4+ and CD8+ T cells from PBMCs. The data belong to a study of CD8+ T cells in alopecia areata. Isolated RNA was reverse transcribed into cDNA used as the sequencing template. TCRdb's table, derived via immunoSEQ multiplex PCR, lists solely in-frame clones and lacks some. The sample has a few hundred thousand clones; around 50% are singletons. Findings of the study overall: It was lesional scalp, especially alopecia totalis/universalis, that showed higher clonality than normal scalp.

The chain carries TRBV4-1 and TRBJ2-5, with D possibly TRBD1 on 5 matching bases. The sample was CD8+ T cells sorted from blood. This TCR derives from a human donor in good health. The CDR3 loop reads CASSPEKGATEETQYF. DNA for the CDR3: TGCGCCAGCAGCCCAGAGAAAGGGGCAACAGAAGAGACCCAGTACTTC.